These 9 T cell receptor beta chains were all obtained from the same sample, sequenced in a study of cytomegalovirus exposure and HLA in healthy donors. The primer mix had 60 Vbeta and 13 Jbeta primers. TCRdb keeps only in-frame clones here, not all; method: immunoSEQ multiplex PCR. The sample consists of about 210,000 clones, roughly nine tenths of them appearing once. The sequenced sample was PBMCs. The receptors stem from a boy between 2 and 15 years old in good health and CMV-seronegative.

This chain connects TRBV18 to TRBJ2-5; 8 bases line up with TRBD1. CDR3 size: 14 residues. The V gene's germline CDR1 is KGHSH and CDR2 LQKENI. V shed 3 bases and J 1 base; nucleotides not matched to a gene: 1. The CDR3 DNA reads TGTGCCAGCTCACCGGGGACAGGCCAAGAGACCCAGTACTTC. Translation: CASSPGTGQETQYF. The entire variable domain, with the rest obtained from reference TRBV18 and TRBJ2-5, is as follows: NAGVMQNPRHLVRRRGQEARLRCSPMKGHSHVYWYRQLPEEGLKFMVYLQKENIIDESGMPKERFSAEFPKEGPSILRIQQVVRGDSAAYFCASSPGTGQETQYFGPGTRLLVL.

The chain employs TRBV5-6 and TRBJ2-7; D possibly corresponds to TRBD1 (5 bases). Trimming took 3 bases from V and 1 from J, leaving 17 bases between them. This CDR3 is built from 16 residues. The germline CDR1 and CDR2 sequences are SGHDT and YYEEEE. The CDR3 region has the DNA TGTGCCAGCAGCTACGGACACCGACAACCATCCTACGAGCAGTACTTC. Amino acids: CASSYGHRQPSYEQYF.

V is TRBV13 and J is TRBJ1-5; TRBD1 matches 7 bases. The CDR3 extends over 15 amino acids. V gave up 7 bases and J gave up 4 bases; unmatched junction bases: 10. CDR1 is PRHDT and CDR2 is FYEKMQ in the germline V gene (reference sequence). CDR3 sequence reads: CASTKQGVENQPQHF. CDR3 in DNA: TGTGCCAGCACGAAGCAGGGGGTTGAGAATCAGCCCCAGCATTTT.

This clone occurred once. The chain links TRBV7-3 to TRBJ2-1; TRBD2 matches 9 bases. Looked up from germline, CDR1 is SGHTA and CDR2 is FQGTGA. V shed 5 bases and J 6 bases; nucleotides not matched to a gene: 8. The CDR3 consists of 15 residues. CDR3 residues: CASSPRRGGPNEQFF. Written as DNA, the CDR3 is TGTGCCAGCAGCCCCAGGCGGGGGGGCCCCAATGAGCAGTTCTTC.

The rearrangement links TRBV7-9 to TRBJ2-1, with 7 bases lining up with TRBD2. Germline lookup yields CDR1 SEHNR and CDR2 FQNEAQ (reference sequence). V lost 7 bases to trimming and J lost 9 bases; unmatched junction nucleotides: 9. The CDR3 sequence is 13 residues long. The CDR3 region is CASTPPTSFEQFF. The CDR3 DNA follows: TGTGCCAGCACCCCCCCGACTAGCTTTGAGCAGTTCTTC.

V is TRBV28 and J is TRBJ1-2; no firm D call. The CDR3 loop spans 14 amino acids. Germline V gene data show CDR1 as MDHEN and CDR2 as SYDVKM. V was clipped by 8 bases and J by 6 bases, with 19 bases between them. CDR3 loop: CASALIESFHGYTF. In DNA form, the CDR3 reads TGTGCCAGCGCGCTAATCGAGAGTTTCCATGGCTACACCTTC.

The V call is TRBV19, the J call TRBJ2-1; possible D gene TRBD2, 7 bases. The CDR3 contains 14 residues. Germline lookup yields CDR1 LNHDA and CDR2 SQIVND (reference sequence). Trimming removed 7 bases at V and 4 bases at J, with 14 bases between. The CDR3: CASTRAGAYNEQFF. The CDR3 region has the DNA TGTGCCAGTACCCGGGCGGGGGCGTACAATGAGCAGTTCTTC.

J is TRBJ1-2 and V is TRBV19; D gene unclear. This CDR3 is built from 12 residues. Trimming took off 10 bases at V and 5 bases at J, with 14 bases between the two ends. The germline V gene encodes CDR1 LNHDA and CDR2 SQIVND (reference sequence). In nucleotides, the CDR3 is TGTGCCACCCGCGGAGCGGGTTATGGCTACACCTTC. Its protein is CATRGAGYGYTF.

The V call is TRBV28, the J call TRBJ2-5, with D possibly TRBD1 on 5 matching bases. Germline CDR1 reads MDHEN; CDR2 reads SYDVKM. V was cut by 6 bases and J by 2 bases, with 16 bases left in between. The CDR3 sequence is 15 residues long. For the CDR3, the DNA is TGTGCCAGCAGGTCGGAAACAGGAAAACAAGAGACCCAGTACTTC. This gives the protein CASRSETGKQETQYF.